The sample holds many counts of the clone carrying this T cell receptor (beta chain). The sample belongs to a study of T-cell reconstitution after alpha-beta-depleted transplantation in children. Construction of the TCRbeta library involved unique molecular identifiers. TCRdb reprocessed the PCR reads via MiXCR and lists one record per CDR3 protein. This table holds about 610,000 distinct CDR3 sequences, roughly 10% found once. This TCR derives from a human donor who donated a stem cell graft to a child with acute myeloid leukemia. This specimen was PBMCs from the stem cell graft donor, taken from the stem cell graft.

CDR3 coding DNA: TGTGCCATCAGTGAGTCCTTCTACGAGCAGTACTTC. Protein product: CAISESFYEQYF. This chain connects TRBV10-3 to TRBJ2-7; D unclear. This CDR3 has 12 amino acids. The germline gives CDR1 ENHRY, CDR2 SYGVKD. The V end was cut by 0 bases, the J end by 3 bases, with 3 bases between.